The 18 T cell receptor beta chains given below trace back to one sample, sequenced in a study of blood T cell repertoires in COVID-19. Profiled with immunoSEQ multiplex PCR; TCRdb holds only in-frame clones, not every one. The sample lists fewer than 80,000 clones, roughly 90% occurring once. Sequencing was done on a sample of peripheral blood. The receptors derive from a young man with acute or convalescent COVID-19.

This chain links TRBV18 with TRBJ1-5; D possibly corresponds to TRBD1 (5 bases). The CDR3 contains 13 residues. Trimming stripped 3 bases from V and 5 bases from J, with 8 bases between. Germline CDR1 is KGHSH and CDR2 is LQKENI. Here the CDR3 DNA reads TGTGCCAGCTCACCTGACAGCTATCAGCCCCAGCATTTT. Protein sequence: CASSPDSYQPQHF.

CDR3: CASSHFSGPDYEQYF. The CDR3 nucleotides read TGTGCCAGCAGCCATTTTAGCGGGCCAGACTACGAGCAGTACTTC. V gene TRBV7-6 combines with J gene TRBJ2-7; 7 nucleotides align to TRBD2. CDR3 length: 15 residues. CDR1 is SGHVS, CDR2 FNYEAQ, per germline. V shed 5 bases, J shed 3 bases, and the junction held 10 bases outside the gene matches.

The chain employs TRBV5-4 and TRBJ1-4; 8 bases agree with TRBD1. V gave up 4 bases and J gave up 6 bases; unmatched junction bases: 5. The germline gives CDR1 SGHNT, CDR2 YYREEE (reference sequence). This CDR3 contains 14 residues. In nucleotides, the CDR3 is TGTGCCAGCAGCCGCGACAGGGGCGATGAAAAACTGTTTTTT. Translation: CASSRDRGDEKLFF.

The chain uses TRBV19 and TRBJ2-1; D is undetermined. The V gene lost 1 base and the J gene lost 8 bases, with 9 bases spanning the gap. This CDR3 comprises 13 residues. CDR1 and CDR2 (germline): LNHDA, SQIVND (reference sequence). CDR3 sequence: CASSIARSHEQFF. CDR3 DNA: TGTGCCAGTAGTATAGCTAGAAGCCATGAGCAGTTCTTC.

The chain employs TRBV5-8 and TRBJ2-3, with a possible D match to TRBD2 (6 bases). Trimming took 0 bases from V and 1 from J, leaving 6 bases between them. CDR3 length equals 14 residues. Per germline, CDR1 SGHTS and CDR2 YDEGEE. CDR3 region: CASSLGLGTDTQYF. In nucleotides, the CDR3 is TGTGCCAGCAGCTTGGGACTAGGCACAGATACGCAGTATTTT. The variable domain in full, with the rest retrieved from reference TRBV5-8 and TRBJ2-3, is EAGVTQSPTHLIKTRGQQATLRCSPISGHTSVYWYQQALGLGLQFLLWYDEGEERNRGNFPPRFSGRQFPNYSSELNVNALELEDSALYLCASSLGLGTDTQYFGPGTRLTVL.

The genes are TRBV9 and TRBJ1-1; D is ambiguous. CDR1 SGDLS and CDR2 YYNGEE come from the germline V gene. This CDR3 comprises 14 residues. Trimming removed 3 bases at V and 2 bases at J, with 11 bases between. CDR3 residues: CASSARQVNTEAFF. The CDR3 bases are TGTGCCAGCAGCGCGCGCCAGGTAAACACTGAAGCTTTCTTT.

This clone was seen only once. The chain links TRBV19 to TRBJ1-2; no firm D call. The CDR3 runs to 12 residues. Germline CDR1 reads LNHDA; CDR2 reads SQIVND (reference sequence). Trimming removed 6 bases from V and 6 bases from J, with 11 bases in between. This chain's CDR3 is CASRQLEDGYTF. In nucleotides, the CDR3 is TGTGCCAGTAGGCAATTAGAGGATGGCTACACCTTC.

This clone was observed once. The chain carries TRBV7-8 and TRBJ2-7; D call uncertain. The V end was cut by 1 base, the J end by 7 bases, with 8 bases between. Germline CDR1 and CDR2: SGHVS and FQNEAQ. The CDR3 is made up of 12 amino acids. CDR3 region: CASSLGPQEQYF. DNA for the CDR3: TGTGCCAGCAGCTTAGGTCCCCAGGAGCAGTACTTC.

V is TRBV3-1 (or the pseudogene TRBV3-2) and J is TRBJ2-5; 7 nucleotides line up with TRBD2. Per germline, CDR1 LGHDT and CDR2 YNNKEL (reference sequence). V lost 4 bases, J lost 7 bases, and 9 bases stayed unmatched. This CDR3 is 14 amino acids long. CDR3 protein: CASSLKGTGGTQYF. The CDR3 DNA is TGTGCCAGCAGCCTTAAGGGTACGGGAGGGACCCAGTACTTC.

The CDR3 here is CASTKGGQTNSGANVLTF. CDR3 coding DNA: TGTGCCAGCACCAAGGGGGGACAGACTAACTCTGGGGCCAACGTCCTGACTTTC. The chain joins TRBV5-4 to TRBJ2-6; a possible D gene is TRBD1 (7 bases). Trimming left V 6 bases short and J 0 bases short, with 19 bases between. There are 18 residues in the CDR3. The germline CDR1 and CDR2 sequences are SGHNT and YYREEE (reference sequence).

The DNA for the CDR3 is TGTGCCAGCAGCCCGACCCTAGGACAGGGGGCGTTAGGGAACACTGAAGCTTTCTTT. Translation gives CASSPTLGQGALGNTEAFF. The gene calls are TRBV3-1 (or the pseudogene TRBV3-2) and TRBJ1-1; 11 bases match TRBD1. Germline CDR1 is LGHDT and CDR2 is YNNKEL (reference sequence). The CDR3 runs to 19 residues. V shed 4 bases and J 1 base; nucleotides not matched to a gene: 14.

This clone occurred a few times. The chain couples TRBV3-1 (or the pseudogene TRBV3-2) to TRBJ1-1; weak D call: TRBD1 (5 bases). Germline CDR1 is LGHDT and CDR2 is YNNKEL (reference sequence). This CDR3 comprises 13 residues. V was cut by 3 bases and J by 5 bases, with 10 bases left in between. The CDR3 spells CASSQGGDTEAFF. The CDR3 region has the DNA TGTGCCAGCAGCCAGGGAGGGGATACTGAAGCTTTCTTT.

This chain connects TRBV19 to TRBJ2-1; D uncertain. The ends were cut back, 4 bases at V and 6 bases at J, with 16 bases in the middle. Germline values: CDR1 LNHDA, CDR2 SQIVND (reference sequence). The CDR3 totals 15 residues. Here the CDR3 reads CASSTRLGLSNEQFF. The CDR3 DNA follows: TGTGCCAGTAGTACACGCCTAGGCCTAAGCAATGAGCAGTTCTTC.

Comment on this clone: One end of the junction fails to match germline, which may point to a read error. The chain has TRBV7-7 and TRBJ2-5; TRBD2 is a possible D gene (6 bases). Germline V gene data show CDR1 as SSHAT and CDR2 as FNYEAQ (reference sequence). CDR3 size: 14 residues. The CDR3 spells CASSSTSSQETQYF. The DNA of the CDR3 is TGTGCTAGCAGCTCCACTAGCAGCCAAGAGACCCAGTACTTC.

The rearrangement joins TRBV30 to TRBJ1-2; TRBD1 is a possible D gene (5 bases). Trimming took off 3 bases at V and 8 bases at J, with 19 bases between the two ends. The CDR3 has 14 residues. From germline, CDR1 is GTSNPN and CDR2 SVGIG (reference sequence). The CDR3 sequence is CAWSLNRGYEGYTF. Here the CDR3 DNA reads TGTGCCTGGAGCCTTAACCGGGGGTATGAAGGCTACACCTTC.

V and J are TRBV6-6 and TRBJ2-7; the D is unclear. Trimming cost V 0 bases and J 6 bases, with 6 bases left between them. Germline CDR1 reads MNHNY; CDR2 reads SVGAGI (reference sequence). CDR3 length equals 12 residues. In DNA form, the CDR3 reads TGTGCCAGCAGTTACTCTGGCGGCGAGCAGTACGTC. It translates to CASSYSGGEQYV.

V gene TRBV4-3 combines with J gene TRBJ1-1; tentative D call: TRBD1 (5 bases). CDR1 is LGHNA, CDR2 YSLEER, per germline. This CDR3 comprises 13 residues. Trimming took off 0 bases at V and 7 bases at J, with 9 bases between the two ends. CDR3: CASSQEETDEAFF. The CDR3 coding sequence is TGCGCCAGCAGCCAAGAGGAGACAGATGAAGCTTTCTTT.

The V and J genes are TRBV18 and TRBJ2-5, with TRBD2 matching 10 bases. Germline CDR1 and CDR2: KGHSH and LQKENI. This CDR3 is 18 amino acids long. Trimming removed 3 bases from V and 6 bases from J; junction bases left unmatched: 16. CDR3 sequence (DNA): TGTGCCAGCTCACCCACCACAACGCTAGCGGGAGTGCGACAGACCCAGTACTTC. Encoded protein: CASSPTTTLAGVRQTQYF.